Listed here are 15 T cell receptor beta chains from one sample, sequenced in a study of blood T cell repertoires in COVID-19 (dated by TCRdb to about 2020). The library came from the immunoSEQ multiplex PCR assay. TCRdb took this table from immuneACCESS and kept in-frame rearrangements with V and J called. Such tables lack part of the clones; where checked against another copy, unresolved V genes explain under half of the gap, and the rest is unexplained. In all, the sample holds roughly 290,000 clones, and around 87% of those were seen once. Around 8% of the sample is taken by the ten largest. Material: peripheral blood. The source is a woman aged 45-60 years who had recovered from COVID-19.

The chain carries TRBV9 and TRBJ1-3, with D uncertain. CDR3 length: 17 amino acids. V lost 0 bases to trimming and J lost 0 bases, with 13 bases between them. Germline loops: CDR1 SGDLS, CDR2 YYNGEE. The CDR3 nucleotides read TGTGCCAGCAGCGTAGAACAGCTCACCACCTCTGGAAACACCATATATTTT. Translated, it gives CASSVEQLTTSGNTIYF. Filled out from reference TRBV9 and TRBJ1-3, the complete variable domain reads DSGVTQTPKHLITATGQRVTLRCSPRSGDLSVYWYQQSLDQGLQFLIQYYNGEERAKGNILERFSAQQFPDLHSELNLSSLELGDSALYFCASSVEQLTTSGNTIYFGEGSWLTVV.

This clone occurred a few times. The chain is built from TRBV19 and TRBJ2-7, with 11 bases matching TRBD2. The germline CDR1 and CDR2 sequences are LNHDA and SQIVND (reference sequence). This CDR3 contains 13 residues. V dropped 6 bases and J dropped 7; count of bases not matched to a gene: 5. The CDR3 reads CASRLAGVEEQYF. CDR3 coding DNA: TGTGCCAGTAGACTAGCGGGAGTGGAAGAGCAGTACTTC.

The rearrangement uses TRBV14 and TRBJ2-1; 7 bases map to TRBD2. The germline V gene encodes CDR1 SGHDN and CDR2 FVKESK. J gave up 6 bases and V 4 bases, and 9 bases lay outside the gene matches. CDR3 length: 15 residues. CDR3 region: CASSLLGGSLNEQFF. CDR3 coding DNA: TGTGCCAGCAGCCTTTTGGGGGGGTCCCTCAATGAGCAGTTCTTC.

This rearrangement joins TRBV6-5 to TRBJ1-5; 10 bases are shared with TRBD1. This CDR3 region has 14 residues. The germline gives CDR1 MNHEY, CDR2 SVGAGI. Trimming cost V 4 bases and J 7 bases; bases outside gene matches: 4. CDR3 nucleotide sequence: TGTGCCAGCAGTTGGACAGGGGGTGTACAGCCCCAGCATTTT. Translation: CASSWTGGVQPQHF.

The chain is built from TRBV10-3 and TRBJ1-5; D is unresolved. Germline V gene data show CDR1 as ENHRY and CDR2 as SYGVKD. V lost 7 bases and J lost 8, with 15 bases in between. This CDR3 has 13 residues. CDR3 region: CAIMGRRGEPQHF. The CDR3 bases are TGTGCCATCATGGGAAGGCGGGGTGAGCCCCAGCATTTT.

Points on this clone: Germline is not matched at one junction end, which may reflect a read error. This chain joins TRBV9 and TRBJ2-6, with D possibly being TRBD1 (6 bases). This CDR3 is built from 18 residues. In germline, CDR1 is SGDLS, CDR2 YYNGEE. For the CDR3, the DNA is TGTGCCGGCAGCCCCCGAACAGGGACCGTCTCTGGGGCCAACGTCCTGACTTTC. This codes for CAGSPRTGTVSGANVLTF.

The CDR3 coding sequence is TGTGCCAGTAGCACCGGAGGGTCGGATAATTCACCCCTCCACTTT. It encodes CASSTGGSDNSPLHF. The chain couples TRBV19 to TRBJ1-6; no firm D call. CDR3 length: 15 amino acids. The germline V and J ends were trimmed by 6 bases and 5 bases, with 14 bases remaining between them. Looked up from germline, CDR1 is LNHDA and CDR2 is SQIVND (reference sequence).

The rearrangement joins TRBV7-2 to TRBJ1-2, with TRBD1 identical over 9 bases. V was pared by 5 bases and J by 6 bases, with 4 bases of the junction left unmatched. This CDR3 has 13 amino acids. CDR1 and CDR2 (germline): SGHTA, FQGNSA. CDR3 bases: TGTGCCAGCAGCACGGGACAGGGCAATGGCTACACCTTC. Its protein is CASSTGQGNGYTF. Variable domain in full (rest from reference TRBV7-2 and TRBJ1-2): GAGVSQSPSNKVTEKGKDVELRCDPISGHTALYWYRQSLGQGLEFLIYFQGNSAPDKSGLPSDRFSAERTGGSVSTLTIQRTQQEDSAVYLCASSTGQGNGYTFGSGTRLTVV.

The chain joins TRBV10-1 to TRBJ1-1; TRBD1 agrees at 7 bases. The CDR3 runs 13 residues. Germline V gene sequence: CDR1 WNHNN, CDR2 SYGVQD (reference sequence). The trim removed 10 bases at V and 0 bases at J, leaving 5 bases unmatched. DNA of the CDR3: TGCGCCACCGGACAGGCAATGAACACTGAAGCTTTCTTT. Translation gives CATGQAMNTEAFF.

The gene calls are TRBV16 and TRBJ1-1; 9 positions agree with TRBD1. V shed 0 bases and J 10 bases; nucleotides not matched to a gene: 3. CDR3 length equals 13 residues. Germline CDR1 is KGHSY and CDR2 is FQNENV. DNA for the CDR3: TGTGCCAGCAGCCAATCGGACAGGGGATTAGCTTTCTTT. This encodes CASSQSDRGLAFF.

This clone was detected once. The V gene is TRBV7-6, the J gene TRBJ2-5; TRBD2 matches at 9 bases. The germline gives CDR1 SGHVS, CDR2 FNYEAQ. V shed 7 bases and J 5 bases; nucleotides not matched to a gene: 14. The CDR3 extends over 16 amino acids. The CDR3 loop is CASTKNPGLARETQYF. Here the CDR3 DNA reads TGTGCCAGCACCAAGAACCCGGGACTAGCTCGTGAGACCCAGTACTTC.

The chain has TRBV14 and TRBJ2-7, with 12 bases fitting TRBD2. Germline V CDR1 and CDR2: SGHDN, FVKESK. CDR3 length equals 17 residues. The V segment lost 1 base and the J segment 3 bases; nucleotides outside the gene matches: 7. The CDR3 coding sequence is TGTGCCAGCAGCCAAGCCAGGACTAGCGGGATATTCTACGAGCAGTACTTC. Protein product: CASSQARTSGIFYEQYF.

The chain carries TRBV27 and TRBJ1-1, with 11 bases identical to TRBD1. The germline V gene encodes CDR1 MNHEY and CDR2 SMNVEV (reference sequence). This CDR3 comprises 18 residues. Germline trimming cut 9 bases from V and 8 bases from J; bases unmatched to any gene: 23. The CDR3 nucleotides read TGTGCCAGGACCACCGGAGGGGACAGGGGGGAGAAGGTATCAGAAGCTTTCTTT. Residues: CARTTGGDRGEKVSEAFF.

V usage is TRBV4-3 and J usage is TRBJ1-2; a weak D match, TRBD1 (6 bases). Germline CDR1 and CDR2: LGHNA and YSLEER. Trimming cost V 0 bases and J 6 bases, with 11 bases left between them. This CDR3 has 14 residues. CDR3 nucleotides: TGCGCCAGCAGCCAAGAATTAGGGGGGGATGGCTACACCTTC. Protein sequence: CASSQELGGDGYTF.

J is TRBJ2-1 and V is TRBV10-3, with unresolved D. Trimming removed 0 bases at V and 8 bases at J, with 11 bases between. This CDR3 has 14 amino acids. Per germline, CDR1 ENHRY and CDR2 SYGVKD. CDR3 coding DNA: TGTGCCATCAGTGAGTCGGGCCTCCCCCATGAGCAGTTCTTC. Translation gives CAISESGLPHEQFF.